This entry concerns a single T cell receptor beta chain. Using immunoSEQ multiplex PCR, the repertoire was profiled, and TCRdb retains in-frame clones only, with some absent. The sample has tens of thousands of clones; more than 75% are singletons. This entry belongs to a study of technical replicates of blood from a handful of donors. The TCR was taken from a human donor in good health. Some clones in this sample may be carry-over from other donors' samples. Sequenced: PBMCs.

In DNA form, the CDR3 reads TGTGCCAGCAGCTTAGGGGACAGGCCTAACTATGGCTACACCTTC. This translates into CASSLGDRPNYGYTF. The chain joins TRBV13 to TRBJ1-2; TRBD1 matches 7 bases. There are 15 residues in the CDR3. The trim removed 0 bases at V and 0 bases at J, leaving 1 base unmatched. Germline V gene data show CDR1 as PRHDT and CDR2 as FYEKMQ (reference sequence). Combining the CDR3 with reference TRBV13 and TRBJ1-2 gives the whole variable domain AAGVIQSPRHLIKEKRETATLKCYPIPRHDTVYWYQQGPGQDPQFLISFYEKMQSDKGSIPDRFSAQQFSDYHSELNMSSLELGDSALYFCASSLGDRPNYGYTFGSGTRLTVV.